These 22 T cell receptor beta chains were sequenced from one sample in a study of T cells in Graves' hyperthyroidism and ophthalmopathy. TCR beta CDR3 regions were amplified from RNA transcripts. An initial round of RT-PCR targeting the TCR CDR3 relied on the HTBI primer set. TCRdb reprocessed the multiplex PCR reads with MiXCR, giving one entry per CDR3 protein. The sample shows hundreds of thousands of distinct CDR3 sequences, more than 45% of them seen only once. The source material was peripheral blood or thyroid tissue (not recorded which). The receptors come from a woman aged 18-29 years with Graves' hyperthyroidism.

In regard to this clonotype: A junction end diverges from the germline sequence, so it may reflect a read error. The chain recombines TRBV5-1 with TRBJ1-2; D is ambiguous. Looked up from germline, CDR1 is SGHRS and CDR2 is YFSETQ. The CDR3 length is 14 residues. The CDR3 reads CASSPRTVRQSKAF. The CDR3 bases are TGCGCCAGCAGCCCCAGAACCGTAAGACAAAGCAAAGCCTTC.

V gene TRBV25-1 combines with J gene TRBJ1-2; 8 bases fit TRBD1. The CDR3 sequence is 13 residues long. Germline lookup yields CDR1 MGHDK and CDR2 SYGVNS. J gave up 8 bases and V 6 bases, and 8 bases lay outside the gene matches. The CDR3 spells CASSYRGARGYTF. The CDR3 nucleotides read TGTGCCAGCAGCTACAGGGGGGCGCGCGGCTACACCTTC.

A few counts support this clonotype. DNA of the CDR3: TGTGCCAGCAGTGACGGACCATACAATGAGCAGTTCTTC. This codes for CASSDGPYNEQFF. V usage is TRBV25-1 and J usage is TRBJ2-1; no clear D gene. The germline V gene has CDR1 MGHDK and CDR2 SYGVNS. Trimming cost V 3 bases and J 4 bases, with 7 bases left between them. This CDR3 is built from 13 residues.

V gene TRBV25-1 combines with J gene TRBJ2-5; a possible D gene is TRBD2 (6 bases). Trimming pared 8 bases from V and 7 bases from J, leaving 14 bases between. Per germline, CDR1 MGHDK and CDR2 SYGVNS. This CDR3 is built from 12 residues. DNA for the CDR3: TGTGCCAGCTGGGAGGAGAATGCGACCCAGTACTTC. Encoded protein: CASWEENATQYF.

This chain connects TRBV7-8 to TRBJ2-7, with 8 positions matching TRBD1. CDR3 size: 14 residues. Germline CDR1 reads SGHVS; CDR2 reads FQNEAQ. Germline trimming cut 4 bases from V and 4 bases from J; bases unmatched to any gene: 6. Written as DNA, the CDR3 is TGTGCCAGCAGCTCAACAGGGGGACCATACGAGCAGTACTTC. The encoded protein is CASSSTGGPYEQYF.

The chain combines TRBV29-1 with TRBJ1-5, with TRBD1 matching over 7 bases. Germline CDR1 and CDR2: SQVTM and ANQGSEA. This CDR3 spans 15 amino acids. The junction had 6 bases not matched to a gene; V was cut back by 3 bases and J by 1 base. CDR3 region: CSVEQGGQSNQPQHF. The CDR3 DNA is TGCAGCGTTGAGCAGGGGGGACAGAGCAATCAGCCCCAGCATTTT.

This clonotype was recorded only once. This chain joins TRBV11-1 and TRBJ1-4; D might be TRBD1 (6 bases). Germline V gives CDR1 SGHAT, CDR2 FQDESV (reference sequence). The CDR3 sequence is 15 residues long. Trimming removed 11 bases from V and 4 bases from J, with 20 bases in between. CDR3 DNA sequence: TGTGCCGGCCGGGGAGGGACAACTGGTAATGAAAAACTGTTTTTT. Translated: CAGRGGTTGNEKLFF.

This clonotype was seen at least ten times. The CDR3 DNA reads as TGTGCCAGCAGCTTAGCAGGGACTAGGGAGACCCAGTACTTC. It yields the protein CASSLAGTRETQYF. The genes are TRBV7-2 and TRBJ2-5; TRBD2 matches at 8 bases. After removal of 0 bases from V and 5 bases from J, the junction contained 2 bases not matched to a gene. CDR1 SGHTA and CDR2 FQGNSA come from the germline V gene. The CDR3 runs to 14 residues.

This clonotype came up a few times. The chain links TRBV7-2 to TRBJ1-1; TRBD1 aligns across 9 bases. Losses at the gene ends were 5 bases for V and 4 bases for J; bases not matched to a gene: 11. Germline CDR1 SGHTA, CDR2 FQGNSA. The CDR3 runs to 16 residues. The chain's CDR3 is CASSPYWDRVATEAFF. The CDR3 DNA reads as TGTGCCAGCAGCCCGTATTGGGACAGGGTAGCCACTGAAGCTTTCTTT.

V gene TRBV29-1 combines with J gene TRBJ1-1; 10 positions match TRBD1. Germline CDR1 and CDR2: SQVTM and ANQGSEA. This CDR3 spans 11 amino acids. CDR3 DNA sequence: TGCAGGGCAGGACAGGGGGCTGAAGCTTTCTTT. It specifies CRAGQGAEAFF.

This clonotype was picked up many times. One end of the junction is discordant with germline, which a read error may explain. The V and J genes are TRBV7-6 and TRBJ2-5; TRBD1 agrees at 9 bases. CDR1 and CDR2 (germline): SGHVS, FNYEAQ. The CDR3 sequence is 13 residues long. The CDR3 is CASSVSGDREKVF. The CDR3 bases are TGTGCCAGCAGCGTTAGTGGGGACAGGGAAAAGGTCTTC. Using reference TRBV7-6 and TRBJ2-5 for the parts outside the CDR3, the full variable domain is GAGVSQSPRYKVTKRGQDVALRCDPISGHVSLYWYRQALGQGPEFLTYFNYEAQQDKSGLPNDRFSAERPEGSISTLTIQRTEQRDSAMYRCASSVSGDREKVFGPGTRLLVL.

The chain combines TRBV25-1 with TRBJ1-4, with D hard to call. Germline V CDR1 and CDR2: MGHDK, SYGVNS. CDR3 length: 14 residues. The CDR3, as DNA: TGTGCTAGAGTGCAAGACTCCTCCCCCGAAAAACTGTTTTTT. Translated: CARVQDSSPEKLFF.

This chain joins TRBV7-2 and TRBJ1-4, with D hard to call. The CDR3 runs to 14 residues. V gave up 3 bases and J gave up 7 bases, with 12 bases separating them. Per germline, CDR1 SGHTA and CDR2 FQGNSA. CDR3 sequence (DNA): TGTGCCAGCAGCTTGGCGGGGAGCACTGAAAAACTGTTTTTT. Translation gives CASSLAGSTEKLFF.

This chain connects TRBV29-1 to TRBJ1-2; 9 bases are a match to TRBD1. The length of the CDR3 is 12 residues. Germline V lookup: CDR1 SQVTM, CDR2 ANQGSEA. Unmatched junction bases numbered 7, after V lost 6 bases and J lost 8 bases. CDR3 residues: CSVHGTGQGYTF. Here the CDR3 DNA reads TGCAGCGTACACGGGACAGGGCAGGGCTACACCTTC.

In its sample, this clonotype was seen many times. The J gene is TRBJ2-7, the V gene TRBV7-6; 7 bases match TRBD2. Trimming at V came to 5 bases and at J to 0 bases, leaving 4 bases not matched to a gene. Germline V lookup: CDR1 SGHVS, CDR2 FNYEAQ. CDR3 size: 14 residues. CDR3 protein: CASSRRESSYEQYF. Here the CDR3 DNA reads TGTGCCAGCAGCCGGCGGGAGTCCTCCTACGAGCAGTACTTC.

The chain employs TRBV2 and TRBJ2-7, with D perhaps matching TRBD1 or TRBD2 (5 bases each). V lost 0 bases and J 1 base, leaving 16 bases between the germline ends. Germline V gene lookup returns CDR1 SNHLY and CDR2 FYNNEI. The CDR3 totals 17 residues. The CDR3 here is CASSEAEWDRRSYEQYF. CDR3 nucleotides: TGTGCCAGCAGTGAAGCTGAATGGGACCGAAGATCCTACGAGCAGTACTTC. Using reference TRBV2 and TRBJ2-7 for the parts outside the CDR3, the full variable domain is EPEVTQTPSHQVTQMGQEVILRCVPISNHLYFYWYRQILGQKVEFLVSFYNNEISEKSEIFDDQFSVERPDGSNFTLKIRSTKLEDSAMYFCASSEAEWDRRSYEQYFGPGTRLTVT.

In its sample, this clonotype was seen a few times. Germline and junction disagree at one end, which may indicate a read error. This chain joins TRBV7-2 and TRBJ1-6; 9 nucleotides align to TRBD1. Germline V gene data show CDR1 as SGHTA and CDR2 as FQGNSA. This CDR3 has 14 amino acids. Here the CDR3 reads CASSRTGVNSPLHF. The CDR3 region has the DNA TGCGCCAGCAGCCGGACAGGGGTGAATTCACCCCTCCACTTT.

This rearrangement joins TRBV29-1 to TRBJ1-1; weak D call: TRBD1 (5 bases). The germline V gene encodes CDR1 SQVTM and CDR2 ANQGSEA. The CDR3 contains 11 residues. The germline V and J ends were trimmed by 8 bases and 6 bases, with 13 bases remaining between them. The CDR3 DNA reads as TGCAGCTTAACCAGGGAGGCTGAAGCTTTCTTT. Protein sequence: CSLTREAEAFF.

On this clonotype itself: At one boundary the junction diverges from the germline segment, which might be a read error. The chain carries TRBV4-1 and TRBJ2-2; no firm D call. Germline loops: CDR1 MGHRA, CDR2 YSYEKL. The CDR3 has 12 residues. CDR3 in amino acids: CASSLAAEELFF. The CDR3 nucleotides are TGTGCCAGCAGCCTCGCCGCGGAGGAGCTGTTTTTT.

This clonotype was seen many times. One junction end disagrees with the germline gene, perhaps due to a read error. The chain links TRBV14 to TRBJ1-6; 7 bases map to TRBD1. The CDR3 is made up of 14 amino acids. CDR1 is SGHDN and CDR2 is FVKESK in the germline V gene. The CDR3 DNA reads TGTGCCAGCAACCAACAGGGGATCGGTTCACCCCTCCACTTT. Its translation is CASNQQGIGSPLHF. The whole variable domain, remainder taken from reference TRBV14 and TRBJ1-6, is EAGVTQFPSHSVIEKGQTVTLRCDPISGHDNLYWYRRVMGKEIKFLLHFVKESKQDESGMPNNRFLAERTGGTYSTLKVQPAELEDSGVYFCASNQQGIGSPLHFGNGTRLTVT.

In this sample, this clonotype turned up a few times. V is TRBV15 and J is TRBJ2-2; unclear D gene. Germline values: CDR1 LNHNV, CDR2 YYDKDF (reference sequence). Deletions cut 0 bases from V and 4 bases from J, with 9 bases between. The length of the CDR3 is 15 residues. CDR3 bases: TGTGCCACCAGCAGAGATATCGGTGGCACCGGGGAGCTGTTTTTT. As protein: CATSRDIGGTGELFF. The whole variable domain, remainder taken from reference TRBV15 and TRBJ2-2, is DAMVIQNPRYQVTQFGKPVTLSCSQTLNHNVMYWYQQKSSQAPKLLFHYYDKDFNNEADTPDNFQSRRPNTSFCFLDIRSPGLGDTAMYLCATSRDIGGTGELFFGEGSRLTVL.

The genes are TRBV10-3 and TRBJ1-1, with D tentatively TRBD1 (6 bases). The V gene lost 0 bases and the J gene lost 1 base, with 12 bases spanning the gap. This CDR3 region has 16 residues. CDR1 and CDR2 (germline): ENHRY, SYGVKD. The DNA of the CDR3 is TGTGCCATCAGTGAGTCCAGCGGGGGCGCGAACACTGAAGCTTTCTTT. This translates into CAISESSGGANTEAFF.